This passage covers 3 T cell receptor beta chains from one sample sequenced in a study of T cells in Graves' hyperthyroidism and ophthalmopathy. From RNA transcripts, TCR beta CDR3 regions were amplified. Researchers ran a first-round RT-PCR on the TCR CDR3 using the HTBI primer set. MiXCR was run by TCRdb on the multiplex PCR reads, yielding one entry per CDR3 protein. Of 550,000 to 650,000 distinct CDR3 sequences listed, approximately 14% are singletons. Material for sequencing was blood. The receptors were sampled from a woman in her twenties or thirties with Graves' hyperthyroidism that later progressed to Graves' ophthalmopathy.

In this sample, this clonotype turned up many times. V gene TRBV20-1 combines with J gene TRBJ2-1; tentatively, D is TRBD2 (5 bases). With 3 bases removed from V and 2 bases from J, the gap between germline ends came to 17 bases. The germline V gene encodes CDR1 DFQATT and CDR2 SNEGSKA (reference sequence). There are 16 residues in the CDR3. CDR3 in DNA: TGCAGTGCTAGGGTCCCCGGGCAGCGGCCCTACAATGAGCAGTTCTTC. This encodes CSARVPGQRPYNEQFF.

This clonotype was seen at least ten times. The rearrangement links TRBV19 to TRBJ1-5; D possibly corresponds to TRBD1 (5 bases). V lost 1 base and J 3 bases, leaving 10 bases between the germline ends. The V gene's germline CDR1 is LNHDA and CDR2 SQIVND (reference sequence). The CDR3 consists of 15 residues. The CDR3 nucleotides read TGTGCCAGTAGTATAGGTCAGGGACCCAATCAGCCCCAGCATTTT. Protein sequence: CASSIGQGPNQPQHF.

The genes are TRBV19 and TRBJ1-1; D possibly corresponds to TRBD1 (6 bases). Germline CDR1 is LNHDA and CDR2 is SQIVND (reference sequence). The length of the CDR3 is 15 residues. V was cut by 5 bases and J by 2 bases, with 15 bases left in between. The CDR3 DNA reads TGTGCCAGTAGTCCGTTGGACAGAGCTAACACTGAAGCTTTCTTT. It encodes CASSPLDRANTEAFF.